These 17 T cell receptor beta chains share one sample of origin, sequenced in a study of blood T cell repertoires in COVID-19 (dated by TCRdb to between 2020 and 2021). Receptors were amplified or captured by the immunoSEQ multiplex PCR assay. TCRdb took over this immuneACCESS table, retaining in-frame rearrangements with V and J assigned. Such tables are incomplete; in checked studies, under half of the missing clones stem from an unresolved V gene, and the remainder is unexplained. Present in this sample are around 300,000 clones, approximately 86% of which were seen just once. The biggest ten clones account for 4% to 5% of the sample. The sequencing sample was made of peripheral blood. The receptor set was obtained from a woman aged 50 to 65 with active or convalescent COVID-19.

At least ten counts were recorded for this clone. V and J are TRBV2 and TRBJ2-2; the D is unclear. CDR1 is SNHLY, CDR2 FYNNEI, per germline. CDR3 length: 15 residues. V was pared by 3 bases and J by 2 bases, with 10 bases between. The CDR3 is CASSDLSKNTGELFF. The CDR3 region has the DNA TGTGCCAGCAGTGACCTGTCTAAAAACACCGGGGAGCTGTTTTTT.

CDR3 coding DNA: TGCGCCAGCGGCGGACAGGCGCCGACTGAAGCTTTCTTT. Translated, it gives CASGGQAPTEAFF. The V and J genes are TRBV5-1 and TRBJ1-1; TRBD1 matches 7 bases. J lost 5 bases, V lost 7 bases, and 8 bases had no gene match. Per germline, CDR1 SGHRS and CDR2 YFSETQ. CDR3 length: 13 residues.

V gene TRBV3-1 (or the pseudogene TRBV3-2) combines with J gene TRBJ2-3, with TRBD2 matching over 9 bases. Germline CDR1 reads LGHDT; CDR2 reads YNNKEL (reference sequence). V trimming: 1 base; J trimming: 3 bases; junction bases outside the gene matches: 5. CDR3 size: 16 residues. The CDR3 DNA is TGTGCCAGCAGCCAAGCTGGCCTAGCGGGGACAGATACGCAGTATTTT. Its protein is CASSQAGLAGTDTQYF.

The V call is TRBV7-2, the J call TRBJ2-5; TRBD2 matches 7 bases. The CDR3 covers 16 residues. Germline CDR1 SGHTA, CDR2 FQGNSA. V lost 5 bases, J lost 3 bases, and 12 bases stayed unmatched. The CDR3 spells CASSLQALALKETQYF. CDR3 coding DNA: TGTGCCAGCAGCCTCCAGGCACTAGCGTTAAAAGAGACCCAGTACTTC.

The rearrangement uses TRBV27 and TRBJ2-7; 8 nucleotides agree with TRBD1. In germline, CDR1 is MNHEY, CDR2 SMNVEV (reference sequence). This CDR3 has 15 residues. The ends lost 6 bases at V and 0 bases at J; junction bases unmatched: 7. CDR3 amino acids: CASRAGGLSSYEQYF. The CDR3 DNA follows: TGTGCCAGCAGGGCAGGGGGCCTAAGCTCCTACGAGCAGTACTTC.

This clone turned up a few times. The chain joins TRBV30 to TRBJ1-5; TRBD1 matches at 8 bases. Trimming took 2 bases from V and 0 from J; bases not matched to a gene: 18. Germline values: CDR1 GTSNPN, CDR2 SVGIG (reference sequence). This CDR3 contains 20 residues. For the CDR3, the DNA is TGTGCCTGGAGTAGGTGGGTCGGCAGGGGGCCTGTTTATAGCAATCAGCCCCAGCATTTT. Its translation: CAWSRWVGRGPVYSNQPQHF.

This chain uses TRBV27 with TRBJ2-7; TRBD1 matches at 7 bases. With 5 bases clipped from V and 2 bases from J, the junction kept 6 bases outside the gene matches. Per the germline V gene, CDR1 is MNHEY and CDR2 is SMNVEV (reference sequence). The CDR3 has 14 amino acids. The CDR3 protein is CASSHGTDPYEQYF. The DNA of the CDR3 is TGTGCCAGCAGTCATGGGACAGATCCCTACGAGCAGTACTTC.

As for this clone: An end of the junction does not agree with germline; a read error may underlie this. V gene TRBV28 combines with J gene TRBJ1-2; TRBD1 matches at 8 bases. CDR1 and CDR2 (germline): MDHEN, SYDVKM. The CDR3 consists of 14 residues. The CDR3 sequence is CAVSGTGLRSGYTF. The CDR3 nucleotides are TGCGCTGTCTCCGGGACAGGTCTCCGGTCTGGCTACACCTTC.

The rearrangement uses TRBV12-5 and TRBJ2-5, with 10 bases matching TRBD2. The germline gives CDR1 LGHNT, CDR2 FRNRAP. There are 16 residues in the CDR3. The V and J ends lost 7 bases and 4 bases, in that order; junction bases with no gene match: 12. The CDR3 region is CASALEGGTSAETQYF. The CDR3 DNA follows: TGTGCTAGTGCCCTTGAAGGGGGGACTAGCGCAGAGACCCAGTACTTC.

The chain is built from TRBV7-3 and TRBJ2-7; D remains ambiguous. Germline values: CDR1 SGHTA, CDR2 FQGTGA. V was cut by 4 bases and J by 2 bases, with 9 bases left in between. This CDR3 is 13 amino acids long. The DNA for the CDR3 is TGTGCCAGCAGCTCTACTCCTACCTACGAGCAGTACTTC. As protein: CASSSTPTYEQYF.

This clone has only one observation. The chain has TRBV5-1 and TRBJ2-1; 8 bases are a match to TRBD2. This CDR3 contains 18 residues. Germline-derived CDR1 and CDR2 are SGHRS and YFSETQ. V dropped 4 bases and J dropped 4; count of bases not matched to a gene: 16. The CDR3 DNA reads as TGCGCCAGCAGCGTCGGGGTAGCGGGAACCGGGACGTACAATGAGCAGTTCTTC. This sequence encodes CASSVGVAGTGTYNEQFF.

The rearrangement uses TRBV3-1 (or the pseudogene TRBV3-2) and TRBJ1-3; 12 positions agree with TRBD1. V shed 1 base and J 2 bases; nucleotides not matched to a gene: 9. The germline gives CDR1 LGHDT, CDR2 YNNKEL (reference sequence). This CDR3 spans 19 amino acids. This chain's CDR3 is CASSQVGPGQGAAGNTIYF. The CDR3 DNA reads as TGTGCCAGCAGCCAAGTGGGCCCGGGACAGGGGGCTGCTGGAAACACCATATATTTT.

This chain uses TRBV25-1 with TRBJ1-2; D is undetermined. Trimming took off 1 base at V and 2 bases at J, with 8 bases between the two ends. Germline V lookup: CDR1 MGHDK, CDR2 SYGVNS. This CDR3 is 14 amino acids long. CDR3 bases: TGTGCCAGCAGTGAATTGGAGGAGAACTATGGCTACACCTTC. As protein: CASSELEENYGYTF.

The chain carries TRBV27 and TRBJ2-7; a weak D match, TRBD1 (5 bases). This CDR3 is 16 amino acids long. V was cut by 0 bases and J by 2 bases, with 14 bases left in between. From germline, CDR1 is MNHEY and CDR2 SMNVEV (reference sequence). CDR3 DNA: TGTGCCAGCAGTTTATCGGCAGGGCGCGTCGCCTACGAGCAGTACTTC. It specifies CASSLSAGRVAYEQYF.

The J gene is TRBJ2-5, the V gene TRBV2; maybe TRBD1 (5 bases). Germline loops: CDR1 SNHLY, CDR2 FYNNEI. There are 13 residues in the CDR3. V was shortened by 4 bases and J by 5 bases, with 11 bases between the two germline ends. The CDR3 DNA sequence: TGTGCCAGCAGTGCTAGGGGATGGGAGACCCAGTACTTC. Protein: CASSARGWETQYF. The full variable domain, in which reference TRBV2 and TRBJ2-5 provide the parts outside the CDR3, is EPEVTQTPSHQVTQMGQEVILRCVPISNHLYFYWYRQILGQKVEFLVSFYNNEISEKSEIFDDQFSVERPDGSNFTLKIRSTKLEDSAMYFCASSARGWETQYFGPGTRLLVL.

This clone has only one observation. This sequence joins TRBV15 and TRBJ2-1; TRBD2 is a possible D gene (7 bases). The CDR3 runs to 15 residues. From germline, CDR1 is LNHNV and CDR2 YYDKDF (reference sequence). Trimming took off 1 base at V and 9 bases at J, with 16 bases between the two ends. For the CDR3, the DNA is TGTGCCACCAGCAGAGGCGGGGGCAGGATTGGTGAGCAGTTCTTC. Protein sequence: CATSRGGGRIGEQFF. The variable domain in full, completed from reference TRBV15 and TRBJ2-1, reads DAMVIQNPRYQVTQFGKPVTLSCSQTLNHNVMYWYQQKSSQAPKLLFHYYDKDFNNEADTPDNFQSRRPNTSFCFLDIRSPGLGDTAMYLCATSRGGGRIGEQFFGPGTRLTVL.

J is TRBJ2-7 and V is TRBV3-1 (or the pseudogene TRBV3-2), with 11 bases matching TRBD2. Per germline, CDR1 LGHDT and CDR2 YNNKEL (reference sequence). Trimming cost V 4 bases and J 4 bases; bases outside gene matches: 6. This CDR3 contains 15 residues. CDR3 residues: CASSRGLAVSYEQYF. CDR3 coding DNA: TGTGCCAGCAGCCGGGGACTAGCGGTTTCATACGAGCAGTACTTC.